A selection of T cell receptor beta chains follows, all from one sample in a study of OX40 agonist ivuxolimab in advanced cancers. The method was immunoSEQ multiplex PCR; TCRdb's version includes in-frame clones alone and lacks a portion of them. The profile shows 77,000 or so clones, about nine tenths of them singletons. The sequences come from CD4+ or CD8+ T cells sorted from blood, collected in a trial of the OX40 agonist ivuxolimab. The receptors were sampled from an adult with an advanced solid tumor such as melanoma, head and neck, liver or kidney cancer. Each CDR3 is given with its conserved first and last residue. Each record gives: D gene, V gene, J gene, clone size, CDR3 DNA, CDR3 protein. The D gene is left open where the match is weak. Size tells how often a clone was seen (once, few, many) or the class of an expanded clone, and some rows leave it out.

D: TRBD1; V: TRBV30; J: TRBJ1-5; size: .; DNA: TGTGCCTGGAGTCCTACAGGGGGCTTATCCCAGCCCCAGCATTTT; CDR3: CAWSPTGGLSQPQHF
D: TRBD1; V: TRBV4-1; J: TRBJ1-5; size: .; DNA: TGCGCCAGCAGCCAACAGGGGGGAAGGCAGCCCCAGCATTTT; CDR3: CASSQQGGRQPQHF
D: .; V: TRBV4-1; J: TRBJ2-3; size: .; DNA: TGCGCCAGCAGCCAAGATCGAGAGTCCAGGAATACGCAGTATTTT; CDR3: CASSQDRESRNTQYF
D: TRBD1; V: TRBV7-8; J: TRBJ2-7; size: .; DNA: TGTGCCAGCAGCAACCAACAGGGGTATCGCGAGCAGTACTTC; CDR3: CASSNQQGYREQYF
D: TRBD2; V: TRBV5-6; J: TRBJ2-5; size: .; DNA: TGTGCCAGCAGCTTGGATACTAGCGGGGGGGAGACCCAGTACTTC; CDR3: CASSLDTSGGETQYF
D: TRBD2; V: TRBV5-6; J: TRBJ2-7; size: .; DNA: TGTGCCAGCAGCCGATCCCTGACTAGCCGCGTGTGGGAGCAGTACTTC; CDR3: CASSRSLTSRVWEQYF
D: .; V: TRBV6-1; J: TRBJ1-5; size: .; DNA: TGTGCCAGCACCGAGGGGAGGGTGGGCAATCAGCCCCAGCATTTT; CDR3: CASTEGRVGNQPQHF
D: TRBD1; V: TRBV28; J: TRBJ2-2; size: .; DNA: TGTGCCAGCAGCCCATGGACAGGGTACACCGGGGAGCTGTTTTTT; CDR3: CASSPWTGYTGELFF
D: .; V: TRBV6-1; J: TRBJ1-2; size: .; DNA: TGTGCCAGCAGTGAAAGGGGTGAGTCGGGACGGATCTATGGCTACACCTTC; CDR3: CASSERGESGRIYGYTF
D: .; V: TRBV6-5; J: TRBJ2-3; size: .; DNA: TGTGCCAGCAGTTTAGACAGGAACACAGATACGCAGTATTTT; CDR3: CASSLDRNTDTQYF
D: TRBD1; V: TRBV6-1; J: TRBJ2-7; size: .; DNA: TGTGCCAGCACTAGACAGGGTGCGAATGAGCAGTACTTC; CDR3: CASTRQGANEQYF
D: TRBD1; V: TRBV6-5; J: TRBJ2-7; size: .; DNA: TGTGCCAGCAGAAACAGGGGGCTAATCGACGAGCAGTACTTC; CDR3: CASRNRGLIDEQYF
D: .; V: TRBV6-1; J: TRBJ1-5; size: .; DNA: TGTGCCAGCATCCTGACAGGCCCACTCAATCAGCCCCAGCATTTT; CDR3: CASILTGPLNQPQHF
D: TRBD1; V: TRBV25-1; J: TRBJ2-3; size: few; DNA: TGTGCCAGCAGTGCCCGGACAGGGGGCACAGATACGCAGTATTTT; CDR3: CASSARTGGTDTQYF
D: TRBD1; V: TRBV7-9; J: TRBJ2-7; size: few; DNA: TGTGCCAGCAGCCAGGGGGCGGGCCCCTACGAGCAGTACTTC; CDR3: CASSQGAGPYEQYF
D: .; V: TRBV2; J: TRBJ2-1; size: .; DNA: TGTGCCAGCGGATACAGGGGAGGAAGCGCTGAGCAGTTCTTC; CDR3: CASGYRGGSAEQFF
D: .; V: TRBV11-2; J: TRBJ2-5; size: .; DNA: TGTGCCAGCAGCCCAGGGTTGTCAGAGACCCAGTACTTC; CDR3: CASSPGLSETQYF
D: .; V: TRBV11-3; J: TRBJ1-1; size: few; DNA: TGTGCCAGCAGCTTAGGCGAGAACACTGAAGCTTTCTTT; CDR3: CASSLGENTEAFF
D: TRBD2; V: TRBV7-8; J: TRBJ2-1; size: .; DNA: TGTGCCAGCAGCCCCCGACAGGACTCTAGCGGGAAGTACAATGAGCAGTTCTTC; CDR3: CASSPRQDSSGKYNEQFF
D: .; V: TRBV6-1; J: TRBJ2-5; size: .; DNA: TGTGCCAGCAGTGAAATGGGGTTATTAGGAGAGACCCAGTACTTC; CDR3: CASSEMGLLGETQYF
D: TRBD2; V: TRBV5-5; J: TRBJ2-2; size: .; DNA: TGTGCCAGCAGTCCCGGACTAGCGGGAGTTCTTGGCGGGGAGCTGTTTTTT; CDR3: CASSPGLAGVLGGELFF
D: TRBD2; V: TRBV11-2; J: TRBJ2-3; size: .; DNA: TGTGCCAGCAGCTTGACTAGCGGGGGGGGGTCAGATACGCAGTATTTT; CDR3: CASSLTSGGGSDTQYF
D: .; V: TRBV2; J: TRBJ1-1; size: few; DNA: TGTGCCAGCAGTGGAGGGTTGAACACTGAAGCTTTCTTT; CDR3: CASSGGLNTEAFF